In this sample, the clone carrying this TCR beta chain turned up a few times. The antigen is unknown. This specimen comes from a study of T-cell reconstitution after alpha-beta-depleted transplantation in children. TCRbeta library construction was performed incorporating unique molecular identifiers. From the PCR reads, TCRdb called clonotypes with MiXCR, one entry per CDR3 protein. The sample records approximately 230,000 distinct CDR3 sequences, about 23% being singletons. This CDR3 region has 12 residues. The germline gives CDR1 SGHTA, CDR2 FQGNSA. V was shortened by 1 base and J by 6 bases, with 5 bases between the two germline ends. Study observations and caveats: At the one-year point after transplant, T-cell counts and TCRbeta diversity were found to come mostly from T cells that had been newly produced. Surviving recipient cells, namely T cells and thymic progenitors, were the source of high day-60 TCRbeta diversity in some patients. After transplant, at about two months, alpha-beta T cells were reportedly derived from several hundred expanded graft clones.

The clonotype originates from a girl aged 2 to 9 with Fanconi anemia, due to receive a stem cell transplant. This sample comprised PBMCs, obtained before TCRalphabeta/CD19-depleted stem cell transplant. This chain joins TRBV7-2 and TRBJ2-3; D is unresolved. CDR3 region: CASSLVWDTQYF. The CDR3 DNA is TGTGCCAGCAGCTTAGTCTGGGATACGCAGTATTTT. The full variable domain, completed using reference TRBV7-2 and TRBJ2-3, is GAGVSQSPSNKVTEKGKDVELRCDPISGHTALYWYRQSLGQGLEFLIYFQGNSAPDKSGLPSDRFSAERTGGSVSTLTIQRTQQEDSAVYLCASSLVWDTQYFGPGTRLTVL.